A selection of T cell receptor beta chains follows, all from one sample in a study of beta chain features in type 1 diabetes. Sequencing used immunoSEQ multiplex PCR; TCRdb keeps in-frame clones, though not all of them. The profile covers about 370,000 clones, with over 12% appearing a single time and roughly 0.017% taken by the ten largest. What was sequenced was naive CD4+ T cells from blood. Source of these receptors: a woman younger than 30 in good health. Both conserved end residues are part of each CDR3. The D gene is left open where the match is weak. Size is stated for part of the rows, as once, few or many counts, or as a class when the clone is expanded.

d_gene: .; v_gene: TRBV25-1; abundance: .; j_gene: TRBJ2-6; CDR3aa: CASSVSGAGANVLTF; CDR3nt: TGTGCCAGCAGTGTCTCGGGAGCTGGGGCCAACGTCCTGACTTTC
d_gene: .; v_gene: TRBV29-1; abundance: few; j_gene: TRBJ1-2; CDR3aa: CSARGGVSDGYTF; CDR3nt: TGCAGCGCCCGAGGGGGGGTTTCGGATGGCTACACCTTC
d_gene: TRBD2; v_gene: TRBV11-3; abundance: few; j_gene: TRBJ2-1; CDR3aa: CASRVKRELFSSYNEQFF; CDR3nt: TGTGCCAGCAGGGTGAAGCGGGAGCTTTTTAGCTCCTACAATGAGCAGTTCTTC
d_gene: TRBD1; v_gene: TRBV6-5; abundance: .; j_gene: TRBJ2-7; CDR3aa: CASSREGPSGGEQYF; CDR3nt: TGTGCCAGCAGCCGCGAAGGGCCGTCAGGGGGCGAGCAGTACTTC
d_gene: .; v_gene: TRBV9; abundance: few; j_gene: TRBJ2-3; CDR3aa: CASRPNSGSEDTQYF; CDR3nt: TGTGCCAGCAGGCCAAACAGCGGGTCTGAAGATACGCAGTATTTT
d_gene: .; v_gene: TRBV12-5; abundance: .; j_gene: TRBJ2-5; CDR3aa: CASGLTEEQYF; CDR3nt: TGTGCTAGTGGCCTAACAGAAGAGCAGTACTTC
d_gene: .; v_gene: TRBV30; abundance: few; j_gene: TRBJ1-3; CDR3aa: CAWSAFFGNTIYF; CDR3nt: TGTGCCTGGAGTGCGTTCTTCGGAAACACCATATATTTT
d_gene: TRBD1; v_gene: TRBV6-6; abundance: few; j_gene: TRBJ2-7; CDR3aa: CASSLPGQSYEQYF; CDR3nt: TGTGCCAGCAGTCTCCCGGGACAGTCCTACGAGCAGTACTTC
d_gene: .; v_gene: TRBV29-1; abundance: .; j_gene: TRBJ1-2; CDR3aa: CSVGTTYGYTF; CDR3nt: TGCAGCGTTGGGACTACCTATGGCTACACCTTC
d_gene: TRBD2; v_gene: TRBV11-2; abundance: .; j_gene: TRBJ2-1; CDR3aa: CASSSGTSGRRYEQFF; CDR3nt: TGTGCCAGCAGCTCCGGGACTAGCGGGAGGAGGTATGAGCAGTTCTTC
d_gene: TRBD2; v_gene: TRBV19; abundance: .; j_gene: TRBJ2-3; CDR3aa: CAIGLAGATDTQYF; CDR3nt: TGTGCCATCGGACTAGCGGGAGCCACAGATACGCAGTATTTT
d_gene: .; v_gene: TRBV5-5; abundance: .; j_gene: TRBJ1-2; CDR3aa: CASSFSGNYGYTF; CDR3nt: TGTGCCAGCAGCTTTTCGGGTAACTATGGCTACACCTTC
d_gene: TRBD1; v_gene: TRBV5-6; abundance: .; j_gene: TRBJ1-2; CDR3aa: CASSLAGSGGNPYGYTF; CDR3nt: TGTGCCAGCAGCTTGGCCGGGTCAGGGGGGAATCCCTATGGCTACACCTTC
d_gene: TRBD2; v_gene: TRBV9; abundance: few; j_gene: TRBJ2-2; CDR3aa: CASSGLTSGRSTGELFF; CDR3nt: TGTGCCAGCAGCGGACTGACTAGCGGGAGATCCACCGGGGAGCTGTTTTTT
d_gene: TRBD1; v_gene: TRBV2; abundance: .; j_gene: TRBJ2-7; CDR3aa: CASRVTGGSYEQYF; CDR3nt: TGTGCCAGCAGAGTGACAGGGGGCTCCTACGAGCAGTACTTC
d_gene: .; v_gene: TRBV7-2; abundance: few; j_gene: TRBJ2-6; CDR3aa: CASSPGPGGASGANVLTF; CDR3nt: TGTGCCAGCAGCCCAGGGCCCGGTGGGGCGTCTGGGGCCAACGTCCTGACTTTC
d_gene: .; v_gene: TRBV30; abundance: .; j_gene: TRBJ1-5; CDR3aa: CAWSGVGHPGEPQHF; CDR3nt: TGTGCCTGGAGTGGAGTCGGACACCCGGGGGAGCCCCAGCATTTT
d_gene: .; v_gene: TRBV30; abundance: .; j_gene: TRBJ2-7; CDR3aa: CAWSAGLAPYEQYF; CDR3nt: TGTGCCTGGAGTGCGGGACTGGCACCTTACGAGCAGTACTTC